Listed below are T cell receptor beta chains from one sample, sequenced in a study of long-term antiretroviral therapy in people with HIV. Assay used: immunoSEQ multiplex PCR; TCRdb lists only in-frame clones, some missing. Seen here are 25,000 to 30,000 clones, over 75% observed once, and the top ten hold roughly 9%. The source material was unsorted PBMCs, sampled 4.7 to 5 years after starting antiretroviral therapy. The receptors shown here come from a man aged 35 to 55 with HIV. CDR3s include the opening cysteine and the closing phenylalanine or tryptophan. A D gene is named only where the DNA matches it firmly. The size field is filled for only some rows; it gives once, few, many or a size class.

clone_size	d_call	v_call	j_call	cdr3_nt	cdr3_aa
-	-	TRBV20-1	TRBJ1-2	TGCAGTGCCAAGGGTCCTGATGGCTACACCTTC	CSAKGPDGYTF
once	TRBD2	TRBV5-8	TRBJ2-1	TGTGCCACCAGCAGACCGGGACTAGCGGTATACAATGAGCAGTTCTTC	CATSRPGLAVYNEQFF
-	-	TRBV5-6	TRBJ2-7	TGTGCCAGCAGCCCGGGACAGTCGGGGGTACAGCAGTACTTC	CASSPGQSGVQQYF
-	-	TRBV7-9	TRBJ2-1	TGTGCCAGCAGCTTAGGCTGGACTGATCGATACAATGAGCAGTTCTTC	CASSLGWTDRYNEQFF
-	-	TRBV2	TRBJ2-2	TGTGCCAGCTTAGATGCCGGGGAGCTGTTTTTT	CASLDAGELFF
-	-	TRBV7-8	TRBJ2-3	TGTGCCAGCAGCTTAACAGGAGTCATCGATACGCAGTATTTT	CASSLTGVIDTQYF
-	-	TRBV9	TRBJ2-3	TGTGCCAGCAGCGTAATCGCGGGGTTTAGCACAGATACGCAGTATTTT	CASSVIAGFSTDTQYF
-	TRBD1	TRBV18	TRBJ2-7	TGTGCCAGCTCACCAAGCAGGGGGCCCTACGAGCAGTACTTC	CASSPSRGPYEQYF
-	TRBD1	TRBV11-2	TRBJ2-2	TGTGCCAGCAGCTCTGGGGACAGGGCCGGGACCGGGGAGCTGTTTTTT	CASSSGDRAGTGELFF
-	-	TRBV30	TRBJ2-7	TGTGCCTGGAGTGGGGAGACCTACGAGCAGTACTTC	CAWSGETYEQYF
-	TRBD2	TRBV6-4	TRBJ2-7	TGTGCCAGCAGTGTTAGTAGCGGGAGCTCCTACGAGCAGTACTTC	CASSVSSGSSYEQYF
-	-	TRBV6-1	TRBJ1-1	TGTGCCAGCAGTGAAGTGACGGACACTGAAGCTTTCTTT	CASSEVTDTEAFF
-	TRBD2	TRBV29-1	TRBJ2-3	TGCAGCGTTGGTGTGTCGGGAGGGAGCACAGATACGCAGTATTTT	CSVGVSGGSTDTQYF
-	-	TRBV12-5	TRBJ2-3	TGTGCTAGTGGGGACACCGGGACAGATACGCAGTATTTT	CASGDTGTDTQYF
-	-	TRBV6-6	TRBJ1-5	TGTGCCAGCAGTTACTCCGGCGCGACTCAGCCCCAGCATTTT	CASSYSGATQPQHF
-	-	TRBV28	TRBJ1-5	TGTGCCAGCACCTCTACAGGGTGGAGCAATCAGCCCCAGCATTTT	CASTSTGWSNQPQHF
-	TRBD2	TRBV10-3	TRBJ2-3	TGTGCCATCAGTGAGTCCCGGACTAGCGGGAGGACAGATACGCAGTATTTT	CAISESRTSGRTDTQYF
-	-	TRBV27	TRBJ2-6	TGTGCCAGCAGTTCTGGACGGTACCCCTCCGGGGCCAACGTCCTGACTTTC	CASSSGRYPSGANVLTF
once	-	TRBV7-8	TRBJ2-5	TGTGCCAGCAGCTCCTTGTCCCAAGAGACCCAGTACTTC	CASSSLSQETQYF
few	TRBD2	TRBV4-1	TRBJ2-1	TGCGCCAGCAGCCAAGCGGGACTAGCGGGGTCTGAGCAGTTCTTC	CASSQAGLAGSEQFF
-	-	TRBV6-5	TRBJ2-2	TGTGCCAGCAGTTTAAAAGGAAACACCGGGGAGCTGTTTTTT	CASSLKGNTGELFF
-	-	TRBV4-2	TRBJ1-6	TGTGCCAGCAGCCAAGATCAGGGGTATAATTCACCCCTCCACTTT	CASSQDQGYNSPLHF
-	-	TRBV7-8	TRBJ2-7	TGTGCCAGCAGCTTAGGAACGGGACTCTACGAGCAGTACTTC	CASSLGTGLYEQYF
-	-	TRBV6-1	TRBJ1-5	TGTGCCAGCAGTGAAGCGTGGCGCAATCAGCCCCAGCATTTT	CASSEAWRNQPQHF
few	-	TRBV7-9	TRBJ1-5	TGTGCCAGCAGCTCGGAGACAGGTGGGAATCAGCCCCAGCATTTT	CASSSETGGNQPQHF
-	TRBD1	TRBV30	TRBJ2-1	TGTGCCTGGAGAAAATTTTTCGGGACAGGGACGTACAATGAGCAGTTCTTC	CAWRKFFGTGTYNEQFF
-	TRBD2	TRBV29-1	TRBJ2-3	TGCAGCGGGGGGGGGACTAGTCCCGATACGCAGTATTTT	CSGGGTSPDTQYF
-	TRBD1	TRBV18	TRBJ1-2	TGTGCCAGCTCACCGTTGGACAGGGCCACTAACTATGGCTACACCTTC	CASSPLDRATNYGYTF
-	-	TRBV6-6	TRBJ2-2	TGTGCCAGCAACGAACAGAACACCGGGGAGCTGTTTTTT	CASNEQNTGELFF
few	TRBD1	TRBV11-1	TRBJ1-1	TGTGCCAGCAGCGGACAGGGGAACACTGAAGCTTTCTTT	CASSGQGNTEAFF
-	TRBD2	TRBV5-6	TRBJ2-7	TGTGCCAGCAGGATGGTAGCGGGAGAGTACGAGCAGTACTTC	CASRMVAGEYEQYF
-	-	TRBV10-2	TRBJ1-3	TGCGCCAGCAGTGAGTCGGGCGGGGTACAAGGAAACACCATATATTTT	CASSESGGVQGNTIYF
once	-	TRBV18	TRBJ1-4	TGTGCCAGCACACCAACACCGGGGAGTGAAAAACTGTTTTTT	CASTPTPGSEKLFF
-	-	TRBV2	TRBJ2-7	TGTGCCAGCAGTCCCAAAGCCGCATACTACGAGCAGTACTTC	CASSPKAAYYEQYF
-	TRBD1	TRBV5-1	TRBJ2-2	TGCGCCAGCAGCTACCAGACAGGGGGAGGCACCGGGGAGCTGTTTTTT	CASSYQTGGGTGELFF
-	-	TRBV19	TRBJ1-5	TGTGCCAGTAGTATAGATGCGAGGCCCCAGCATTTT	CASSIDARPQHF
once	-	TRBV19	TRBJ1-4	TGTGCCAGTAGTATAAGTCCAATGGGGGAAAAACTGTTTTTT	CASSISPMGEKLFF
-	TRBD1	TRBV7-9	TRBJ2-1	TGTGCCAGCAGCCTGAGGGACAGGGGCAACTACAATGAGCAGTTCTTC	CASSLRDRGNYNEQFF
-	TRBD1	TRBV15	TRBJ1-5	TGTGCCACCAGCAGGGGGACAGGGTCTGTTCAGCCCCAGCATTTT	CATSRGTGSVQPQHF
-	-	TRBV7-9	TRBJ2-7	TGTGCCAGCAGTTGGGAGGGGGCGCGGTCCGAGCAGTACTTC	CASSWEGARSEQYF
-	-	TRBV9	TRBJ2-7	TGTGCCAGCAGACTTTGGGGGGCAATTCACGAGCAGTACTTC	CASRLWGAIHEQYF
-	-	TRBV11-3	TRBJ2-7	TGTGCCAGCAGCTTAGATCCGTCGGACAGTGAGCAGTACTTC	CASSLDPSDSEQYF
-	-	TRBV27	TRBJ2-7	TGTGCCAGCATGGATCTGAGATCCTACGAGCAGTACTTC	CASMDLRSYEQYF
-	-	TRBV7-2	TRBJ2-6	TGTGCCAGCAGCTTAAGGGTTGAGGTGCCCGGCTCTGGGGCCAACGTCCTGACTTTC	CASSLRVEVPGSGANVLTF
-	TRBD2	TRBV18	TRBJ2-7	TGTGCCAGCTCAGCCCTACCGACGGGGGGAACCTACGAGCAGTACTTC	CASSALPTGGTYEQYF
few	TRBD1	TRBV11-3	TRBJ2-7	TGTGCCAGCAGCCCAGGGACAGGGGGGACCTACGAGCAGTACTTC	CASSPGTGGTYEQYF
-	-	TRBV7-2	TRBJ2-2	TGTGCCAGCAGCCTAGAGACTGGGAACACCGGGGAGCTGTTTTTT	CASSLETGNTGELFF
-	TRBD1	TRBV6-4	TRBJ1-1	TGTGCCAGCAGTGCCAACCCCGGGACAGGGGGCTCATTGTTT	CASSANPGTGGSLF
once	-	TRBV6-5	TRBJ1-3	TGTGCCAGCAGTTACTCGAGGCCGAGCTCTGGAAACACCATATATTTT	CASSYSRPSSGNTIYF
-	-	TRBV6-6	TRBJ2-5	TGTGCCAGCAGTTACTCCCCGCTCCCCGGGGAGACCCAGTACTTC	CASSYSPLPGETQYF
-	-	TRBV29-1	TRBJ2-1	TGCAGCGTCTACCAAGGTTACAATGAGCAGTTCTTC	CSVYQGYNEQFF
-	-	TRBV19	TRBJ1-6	TGTGCCAGTAGTGCCAGGGATTCACCCCTCCACTTT	CASSARDSPLHF
-	-	TRBV11-3	TRBJ1-3	TGTGCCAGCAGCTTAGGGGGACCAGTCGGTGGAAACACCATATATTTT	CASSLGGPVGGNTIYF
-	TRBD1	TRBV7-8	TRBJ2-7	TGTGCCAGCGCCTATAAGACGGGGACAGACGTATGGCAGTACTTC	CASAYKTGTDVWQYF
-	TRBD1	TRBV30	TRBJ2-5	TGTGCCTGGAACAGGGGCAGGGTCGAGACCCAGTACTTC	CAWNRGRVETQYF
-	-	TRBV19	TRBJ1-3	TGTGCCAGTAGCCCACAGGGTAGAACTGGAAACACCATATATTTT	CASSPQGRTGNTIYF
-	TRBD2	TRBV27	TRBJ2-6	TGTGCCAGCACCCTGCGGGGGGCGTCTGGGGCCAACGTCCTGACTTTC	CASTLRGASGANVLTF
-	-	TRBV14	TRBJ1-2	TGTGCCAGCGGGTTCGGGGCGACCTATGGCTACACCTTC	CASGFGATYGYTF
-	-	TRBV27	TRBJ1-1	TGTGCCAGCAGTCCCCGGAGGGGCGCTACTGAAGCTTTCTTT	CASSPRRGATEAFF
-	-	TRBV27	TRBJ1-5	TGTGCCAGCAGTCCCAGCCGCGGTTACAATCAGCCCCAGCATTTT	CASSPSRGYNQPQHF